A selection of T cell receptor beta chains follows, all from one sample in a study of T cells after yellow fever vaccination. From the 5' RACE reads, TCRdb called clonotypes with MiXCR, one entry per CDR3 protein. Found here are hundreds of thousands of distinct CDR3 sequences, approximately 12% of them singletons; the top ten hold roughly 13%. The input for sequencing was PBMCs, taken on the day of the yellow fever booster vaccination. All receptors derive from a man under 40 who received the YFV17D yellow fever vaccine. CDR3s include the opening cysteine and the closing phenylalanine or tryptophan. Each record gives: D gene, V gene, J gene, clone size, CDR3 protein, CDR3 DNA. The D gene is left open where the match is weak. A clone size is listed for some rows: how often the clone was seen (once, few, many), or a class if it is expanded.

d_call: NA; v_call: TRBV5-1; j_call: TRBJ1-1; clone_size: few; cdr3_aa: CASSRGDSAEAFF; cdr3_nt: TGCGCCAGCAGCAGAGGGGACTCCGCTGAAGCTTTCTTT
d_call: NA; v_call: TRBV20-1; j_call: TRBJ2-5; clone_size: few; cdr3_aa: CSAGGAGAGETQYF; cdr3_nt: TGCAGTGCAGGGGGGGCGGGAGCGGGAGAGACCCAGTACTTC
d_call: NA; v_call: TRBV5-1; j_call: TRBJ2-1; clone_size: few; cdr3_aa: CASSLQGRNEQFF; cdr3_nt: TGCGCCAGCAGCTTGCAGGGGAGGAATGAGCAGTTCTTC
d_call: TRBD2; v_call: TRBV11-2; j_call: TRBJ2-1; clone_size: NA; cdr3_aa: CASSFLSSGRAIDYNEQFF; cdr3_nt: TGTGCCAGCAGCTTCCTGTCTAGCGGGAGGGCCATCGACTACAATGAGCAGTTCTTC
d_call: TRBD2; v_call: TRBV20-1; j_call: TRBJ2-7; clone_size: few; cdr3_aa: CSARPLTGLVLEQYF; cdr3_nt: TGCAGTGCTCGGCCTTTAACGGGACTAGTTCTTGAGCAGTACTTC
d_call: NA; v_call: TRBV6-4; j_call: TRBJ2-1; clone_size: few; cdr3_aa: CASSVGAELYNEQFF; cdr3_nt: TGTGCCAGCAGTGTCGGAGCGGAACTCTACAATGAGCAGTTCTTC
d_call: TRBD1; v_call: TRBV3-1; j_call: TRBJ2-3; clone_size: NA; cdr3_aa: CASRSGTGTTQYF; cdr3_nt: TGTGCCAGCAGGTCCGGGACAGGGACTACGCAGTATTTT
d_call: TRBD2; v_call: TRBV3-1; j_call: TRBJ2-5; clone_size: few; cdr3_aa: CASSRGTSGRQETQYF; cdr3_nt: TGTGCCAGCAGCCGCGGGACTAGCGGGAGACAAGAGACCCAGTACTTC
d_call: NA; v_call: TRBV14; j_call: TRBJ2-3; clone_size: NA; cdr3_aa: CASSQWDLNRADTQYF; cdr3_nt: TGTGCCAGCAGCCAGTGGGACTTAAATAGGGCAGATACGCAGTATTTT
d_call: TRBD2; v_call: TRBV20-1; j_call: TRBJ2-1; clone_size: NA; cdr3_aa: CSARRREGRGIEQFF; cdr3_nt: TGCAGTGCTAGACGGCGGGAGGGCCGGGGGATTGAGCAGTTCTTC
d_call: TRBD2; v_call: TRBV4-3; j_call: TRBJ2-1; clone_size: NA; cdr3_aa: CASSRMTSGSSYNEQFF; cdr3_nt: TGCGCCAGCAGTCGAATGACTAGCGGGAGTTCCTACAATGAGCAGTTCTTC
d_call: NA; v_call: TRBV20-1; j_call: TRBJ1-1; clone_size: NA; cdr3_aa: CSARVRGEGTEAFF; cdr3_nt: TGCAGTGCTAGAGTCAGAGGGGAGGGCACTGAAGCTTTCTTT
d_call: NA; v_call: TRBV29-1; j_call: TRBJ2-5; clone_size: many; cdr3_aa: CSVWLVEETQYF; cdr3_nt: TGCAGCGTTTGGCTAGTCGAAGAGACCCAGTACTTC
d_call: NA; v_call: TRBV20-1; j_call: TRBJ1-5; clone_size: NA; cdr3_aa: CSAPVSNQPQHF; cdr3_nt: TGCAGTGCCCCGGTTAGCAATCAGCCCCAGCATTTT
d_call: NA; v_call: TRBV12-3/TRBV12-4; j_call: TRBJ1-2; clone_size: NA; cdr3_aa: CASTFGAYGYTF; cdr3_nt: TGTGCCAGCACCTTCGGGGCTTATGGCTACACCTTC
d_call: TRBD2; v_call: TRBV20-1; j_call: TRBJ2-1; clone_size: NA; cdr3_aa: CSARERTSGGQKVF; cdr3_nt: TGCAGTGCTAGAGAGAGGACTAGCGGAGGACAGAAGGTCTTC
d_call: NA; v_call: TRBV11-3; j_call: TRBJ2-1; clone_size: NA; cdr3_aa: CASSLDLVGGAYNEQFF; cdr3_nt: TGTGCCAGCAGCTTAGATCTAGTTGGCGGGGCCTACAATGAGCAGTTCTTC
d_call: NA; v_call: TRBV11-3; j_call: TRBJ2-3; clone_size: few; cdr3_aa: CASSLEKGRAYF; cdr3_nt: TGTGCCAGCAGCTTAGAGAAGGGCCGCGCGTATTTT
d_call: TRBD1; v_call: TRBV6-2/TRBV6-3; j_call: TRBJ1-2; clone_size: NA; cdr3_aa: CASSYRRQGDGYTF; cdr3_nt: TGTGCCAGCAGTTATCGGCGACAGGGGGATGGCTACACCTTC
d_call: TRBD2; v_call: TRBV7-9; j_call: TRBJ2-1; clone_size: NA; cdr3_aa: CASSQLAGGRGEQFF; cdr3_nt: TGTGCCAGCAGTCAACTAGCGGGAGGGCGCGGTGAGCAGTTCTTC
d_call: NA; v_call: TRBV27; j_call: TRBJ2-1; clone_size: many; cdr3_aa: CASSLSSFDEQFF; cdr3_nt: TGTGCCAGCAGTTTGTCTAGTTTCGATGAGCAGTTCTTC
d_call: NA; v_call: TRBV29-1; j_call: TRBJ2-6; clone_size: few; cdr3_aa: CSVGPHQGGAANVLTF; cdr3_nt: TGCAGCGTTGGACCTCACCAAGGTGGGGCGGCCAACGTCCTGACTTTC
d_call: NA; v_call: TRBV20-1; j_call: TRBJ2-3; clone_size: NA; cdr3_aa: CSATTPGTDTQYF; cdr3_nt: TGCAGTGCCACAACCCCAGGCACAGATACGCAGTATTTT
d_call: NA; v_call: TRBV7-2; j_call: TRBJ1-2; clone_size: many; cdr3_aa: CASSLNRANYGYTF; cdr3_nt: TGTGCCAGCAGCTTAAATCGGGCTAACTATGGCTACACCTTC
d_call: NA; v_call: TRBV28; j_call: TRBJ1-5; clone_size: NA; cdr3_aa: CASSFWADQPQHF; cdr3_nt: TGTGCCAGCAGCTTTTGGGCCGATCAGCCCCAGCATTTT
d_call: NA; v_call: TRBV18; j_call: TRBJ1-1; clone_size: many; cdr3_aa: CASSPGQNTEAFF; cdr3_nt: TGTGCCAGCAGCCCCGGGCAGAACACTGAAGCTTTCTTT
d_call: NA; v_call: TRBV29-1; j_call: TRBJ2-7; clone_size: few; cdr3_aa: CSVEDYREDEQYF; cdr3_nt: TGCAGCGTTGAAGATTACAGGGAGGACGAGCAGTACTTC
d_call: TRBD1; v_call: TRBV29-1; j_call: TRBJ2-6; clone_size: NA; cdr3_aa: CSVKTGTGANVLTF; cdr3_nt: TGCAGCGTTAAGACAGGGACCGGGGCCAACGTCCTGACTTTC
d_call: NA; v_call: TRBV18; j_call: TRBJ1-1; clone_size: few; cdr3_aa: CASSLQGFTNTEAFF; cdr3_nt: TGTGCCAGCTCACTGCAGGGGTTTACGAACACTGAAGCTTTCTTT
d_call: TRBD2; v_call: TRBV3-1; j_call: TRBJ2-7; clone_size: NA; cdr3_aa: CASSQRGNYEQYF; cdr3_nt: TGTGCCAGCAGCCAGCGGGGGAACTACGAGCAGTACTTC
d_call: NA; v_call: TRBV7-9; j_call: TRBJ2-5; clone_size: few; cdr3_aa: CASSLMTVQETQYF; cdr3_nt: TGTGCCAGCAGCTTGATGACAGTCCAAGAGACCCAGTACTTC
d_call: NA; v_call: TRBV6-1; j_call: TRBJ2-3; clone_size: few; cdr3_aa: CASQLRSTDTQYF; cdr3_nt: TGTGCCAGTCAACTGCGATCAACAGATACGCAGTATTTT
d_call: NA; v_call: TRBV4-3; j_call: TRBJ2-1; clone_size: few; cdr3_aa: CASKSGLSAPYNEQFF; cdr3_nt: TGCGCCAGCAAATCGGGCCTGTCGGCCCCCTACAATGAGCAGTTCTTC
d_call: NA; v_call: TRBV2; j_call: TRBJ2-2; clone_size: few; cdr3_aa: CASDKSGELFF; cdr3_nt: TGTGCCAGCGACAAATCCGGGGAGCTGTTTTTT
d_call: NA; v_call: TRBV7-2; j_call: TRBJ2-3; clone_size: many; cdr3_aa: CASSLIWDTQYF; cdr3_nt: TGTGCCAGCAGTTTAATATGGGATACGCAGTATTTT
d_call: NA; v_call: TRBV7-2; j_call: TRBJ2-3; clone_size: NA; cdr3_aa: CASSLEPRDTQYF; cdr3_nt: TGTGCCAGCAGCTTAGAACCAAGAGATACGCAGTATTTT
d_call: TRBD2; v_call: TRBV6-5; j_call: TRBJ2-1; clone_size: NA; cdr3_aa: CASSYVAGDRYNEQFF; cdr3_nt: TGTGCCAGCAGTTACGTAGCGGGGGATCGGTACAATGAGCAGTTCTTC
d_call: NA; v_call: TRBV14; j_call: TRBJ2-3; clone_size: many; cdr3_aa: CASSQLRALQYF; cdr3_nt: TGTGCCAGCAGCCAACTACGGGCCCTGCAGTATTTT
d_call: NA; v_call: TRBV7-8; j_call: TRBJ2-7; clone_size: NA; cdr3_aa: CASSLGKAYEQYF; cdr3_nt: TGTGCCAGCAGCTTGGGCAAAGCCTACGAGCAGTACTTC